This T cell receptor beta chain was identified in a study of Siglec-9 on CD8 T cells in melanoma (dated by TCRdb to about 2019). Regarding the complete study: The study investigated Siglec-9 expression on CD8+ T cells and the role of Siglec-9 in regulating T cells in the melanoma tumor microenvironment. Overall study results and their limits: An effector memory CD8+ T-cell subset that appeared to accumulate within melanoma tumors was reported to be marked and regulated by Siglec-9.

To prepare the library, the immunoSEQ multiplex PCR assay was applied. TCRdb provides this immuneACCESS table in a form limited to in-frame rearrangements. Some clones are lacking; in checked studies, under half of them reflect an unresolved V gene, and why the rest are absent is not known. This sample holds some 37,000 clones; approximately 84% were observed only once. The top ten hold approximately 1.8% of the sample. V is pruned by 8 bases and J by 7 bases, leaving 13 bases of the junction without a gene match. The CDR3 sequence holds 14 residues, the cysteine and phenylalanine included. The kept DNA is CDR3 alone, 42 bases in frame from the first base. CDR1 is given as MDHEN and CDR2 as SYDVKM, both from the germline V gene. The table lists this clone with a few counts. Its antigen is still unknown. The sample holds no much larger clone one base away, and base qualities are not on file.

This receptor was identified in a human donor in good health. What was sequenced was Siglec-9- CD8+ T cells sorted from blood. This specimen's cell subset or site label, per the study, means: CD8 T cells lacking Siglec-9. The chain is made from TRBV28 and TRBJ1-1; a stretch of 7 junction bases matches TRBD1. The CDR3 in this case is CASRGTVEFGEAFF. The nucleotide sequence reads as follows: TGTGCCAGCCGAGGGACAGTAGAGTTTGGTGAAGCTTTCTTT.